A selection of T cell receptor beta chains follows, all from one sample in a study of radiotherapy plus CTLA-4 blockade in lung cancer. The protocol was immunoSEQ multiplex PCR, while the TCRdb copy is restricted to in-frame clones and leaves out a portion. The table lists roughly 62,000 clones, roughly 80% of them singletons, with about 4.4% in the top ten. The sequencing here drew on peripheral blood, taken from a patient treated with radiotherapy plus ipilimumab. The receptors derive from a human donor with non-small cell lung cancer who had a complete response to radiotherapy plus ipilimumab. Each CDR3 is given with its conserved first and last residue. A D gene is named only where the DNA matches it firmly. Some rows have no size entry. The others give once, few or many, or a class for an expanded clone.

DNA: TGTGCCAGCAGTTCGACTCAAGAGACCCAGTACTTC
CDR3: CASSSTQETQYF
D: .
size: .
V: TRBV28
J: TRBJ2-5

DNA: TGTGCCACCCGTGAACAGGGAGCTCAGCCCCAGCATTTT
CDR3: CATREQGAQPQHF
D: .
size: .
V: TRBV6-1
J: TRBJ1-5

DNA: TGTGCCACCAGCAGGGACCGGGGCAATCAGCCCCAGCATTTT
CDR3: CATSRDRGNQPQHF
D: .
size: .
V: TRBV15
J: TRBJ1-5

DNA: TGTGCCAGCAGTCCGCCTTCTGTGGGGAACACTGAAGCTTTCTTT
CDR3: CASSPPSVGNTEAFF
D: .
size: .
V: TRBV28
J: TRBJ1-1

DNA: TGTGCCAGCAGCCGTGGACAGGGAGATCAGCCCCAGCATTTT
CDR3: CASSRGQGDQPQHF
D: TRBD1
size: .
V: TRBV14
J: TRBJ1-5

DNA: TGTGCCAGCAGTGAAGATAGTAGCGGGGATCCCCGGGGGACCCAGTACTTC
CDR3: CASSEDSSGDPRGTQYF
D: TRBD2
size: few
V: TRBV6-1
J: TRBJ2-5

DNA: TGTGCCAGCAGCCGGCACGGCAGTCCTAACTATGGCTACACCTTC
CDR3: CASSRHGSPNYGYTF
D: .
size: .
V: TRBV5-4
J: TRBJ1-2

DNA: TGTGCCAGCAGTTCCCAAGAGACCCAGTACTTC
CDR3: CASSSQETQYF
D: .
size: .
V: TRBV2
J: TRBJ2-5

DNA: TGTGCCAGCAGCTTGGTCCCCAGGGGGTACTCCTACGAGCAGTACTTC
CDR3: CASSLVPRGYSYEQYF
D: TRBD1
size: .
V: TRBV5-4
J: TRBJ2-7

DNA: TGTGCCATCAGTGATGGAGGGAGGGCCTCTTCCACGGATACGCAGTATTTT
CDR3: CAISDGGRASSTDTQYF
D: TRBD2
size: .
V: TRBV10-3
J: TRBJ2-3

DNA: TGTGCCAGTAGTATGGGACGGTTTTATGGCTACACCTTC
CDR3: CASSMGRFYGYTF
D: .
size: .
V: TRBV19
J: TRBJ1-2

DNA: TGTGCCGCCAGCCTGAACTCTGGGGCCAACGTCCTGACTTTC
CDR3: CAASLNSGANVLTF
D: .
size: .
V: TRBV15
J: TRBJ2-6

DNA: TGTGCCAGCAGTTACAGCGACAGGTGGAACACTGAAGCTTTCTTT
CDR3: CASSYSDRWNTEAFF
D: .
size: .
V: TRBV6-5
J: TRBJ1-1

DNA: TGTGCCAGCAGCCAAGATACGGGTCCCTATGGCTACACCTTC
CDR3: CASSQDTGPYGYTF
D: .
size: .
V: TRBV4-2
J: TRBJ1-2

DNA: TGTGCCAGCAGCTTAGATTACGGTGTTGTGTACAATGAGCAGTTCTTC
CDR3: CASSLDYGVVYNEQFF
D: .
size: .
V: TRBV11-3
J: TRBJ2-1

DNA: TGTGCCAGCAGCTTAGGCAGCAGGACTACAACCTACGAGCAGTACTTC
CDR3: CASSLGSRTTTYEQYF
D: .
size: .
V: TRBV7-2
J: TRBJ2-7

DNA: TGTGCCAGCGCCAGGGGGAGCAATCAGCCCCAGCATTTT
CDR3: CASARGSNQPQHF
D: TRBD1
size: .
V: TRBV9
J: TRBJ1-5

DNA: TGTGCCAGCCACCGAGCAAGCGGGATGGGTTCCGGGGAGCTGTTTTTT
CDR3: CASHRASGMGSGELFF
D: TRBD2
size: .
V: TRBV19
J: TRBJ2-2

DNA: TGTGCCAGTAGTGCCCTCCTCGGGGGCACAGATACGCAGTATTTT
CDR3: CASSALLGGTDTQYF
D: .
size: .
V: TRBV19
J: TRBJ2-3

DNA: TGTGCCAGCAGCGAGGGACAGGGGACGTCAAATCAGCCCCAGCATTTT
CDR3: CASSEGQGTSNQPQHF
D: TRBD1
size: once
V: TRBV7-9
J: TRBJ1-5

DNA: TGCGCCAGCACCCCTTCGGGAACGGAGCCTATAGCCAAAAACATTCAGTACTTC
CDR3: CASTPSGTEPIAKNIQYF
D: .
size: .
V: TRBV4-1
J: TRBJ2-4

DNA: TGTGCCAGCTTAAACCGATCTCCGGGACAGAGAGCTTTCTTT
CDR3: CASLNRSPGQRAFF
D: TRBD1
size: .
V: TRBV28
J: TRBJ1-1

DNA: TGTGCCAGCAGTCCATGGAGTGCTGGGGCCAACGTCCTGACTTTC
CDR3: CASSPWSAGANVLTF
D: .
size: .
V: TRBV28
J: TRBJ2-6

DNA: TGTGCCAGCAGGGCAACAGGGGCGAACACTGAAGCTTTCTTT
CDR3: CASRATGANTEAFF
D: TRBD1
size: once
V: TRBV2
J: TRBJ1-1

DNA: TGTGCCATCAGTGAGCAGACAGGGGGTTCCCAGCATTTT
CDR3: CAISEQTGGSQHF
D: TRBD1
size: .
V: TRBV10-3
J: TRBJ1-5

DNA: TGTGCCAGTAGTATAACGGGGGGGCCCGGGGAGCTGTTTTTT
CDR3: CASSITGGPGELFF
D: TRBD2
size: .
V: TRBV19
J: TRBJ2-2

DNA: TGTGCCAGCAGCTTAAAAATCGGCAGGTGGTACACCGGGGAGCTGTTTTTT
CDR3: CASSLKIGRWYTGELFF
D: .
size: .
V: TRBV11-2
J: TRBJ2-2

DNA: TGTGCCAGCAGCTTAGCCAGGGGCTCTGGAAACACCATATATTTT
CDR3: CASSLARGSGNTIYF
D: .
size: .
V: TRBV13
J: TRBJ1-3

DNA: TGTGCCAGCAGTTTAAGGGGGACAGGGGGCCCCTACGAGCAGTACTTC
CDR3: CASSLRGTGGPYEQYF
D: TRBD1
size: .
V: TRBV27
J: TRBJ2-7

DNA: TGTGCCAGTAGACCGCTTCAGGGAGGCAATCAGCCCCAGCATTTT
CDR3: CASRPLQGGNQPQHF
D: .
size: .
V: TRBV19
J: TRBJ1-5

DNA: TGCGCCAGCAGCCAACGGTTCGAGACTAGCGACAATGAGCAGTTCTTC
CDR3: CASSQRFETSDNEQFF
D: TRBD2
size: .
V: TRBV4-1
J: TRBJ2-1

DNA: TGTGCCAGCAGTTACTCTACATCCATCTATGGCTACACCTTC
CDR3: CASSYSTSIYGYTF
D: .
size: .
V: TRBV6-6
J: TRBJ1-2

DNA: TGTGCCAGCAGCCTCGACAGGCGAGCTTTCTTT
CDR3: CASSLDRRAFF
D: .
size: .
V: TRBV5-8
J: TRBJ1-1

DNA: TGTGCCAGCAGCTTGGGGGGAGCGAACTATGGCTACACCTTC
CDR3: CASSLGGANYGYTF
D: .
size: .
V: TRBV5-8
J: TRBJ1-2

DNA: TGTGCCAGCAGTGGAGGGGACGGGATTCAGCCCCAGCATTTT
CDR3: CASSGGDGIQPQHF
D: .
size: .
V: TRBV6-1
J: TRBJ1-5

DNA: TGTGCCTGGATTCGTACCGGGACAGGGGTGCAGGGTGGCTACACCTTC
CDR3: CAWIRTGTGVQGGYTF
D: TRBD1
size: .
V: TRBV30
J: TRBJ1-2

DNA: TGCGCCAGCAGCCAAGATCGGGCAGGGGGTAATGAAAAACTGTTTTTT
CDR3: CASSQDRAGGNEKLFF
D: TRBD1
size: .
V: TRBV4-3
J: TRBJ1-4

DNA: TGTGCCAGCAGCGCCTCTTGGTTCGGGGGGGCCGGGGACGAGCAGTACTTC
CDR3: CASSASWFGGAGDEQYF
D: TRBD2
size: .
V: TRBV9
J: TRBJ2-7

DNA: TGTGCCAGCAGCTGGGCCACAGGGACCGAGCAGTACTTC
CDR3: CASSWATGTEQYF
D: .
size: .
V: TRBV7-2
J: TRBJ2-7

DNA: TGTGCCAGCAGCTTAGTAGGACGCTCCTACAATGAGCAGTTCTTC
CDR3: CASSLVGRSYNEQFF
D: .
size: .
V: TRBV7-9
J: TRBJ2-1

DNA: TGTGCCAGCAGCTTAGCCGTCTCTGGAAACACCATATATTTT
CDR3: CASSLAVSGNTIYF
D: .
size: few
V: TRBV11-2
J: TRBJ1-3

DNA: TGTGCCAGCAGCTTCGGCTGGGAGGGTTGGACTGAAGCTTTCTTT
CDR3: CASSFGWEGWTEAFF
D: .
size: .
V: TRBV11-2
J: TRBJ1-1

DNA: TGTGCCAGCTACCCGAAAGCGGGGGTAACATATCGTGAAGAGACCCAGTACTTC
CDR3: CASYPKAGVTYREETQYF
D: TRBD2
size: once
V: TRBV18
J: TRBJ2-5

DNA: TGTGCCAGCAGGAAGGGGAGCGGGGGGGTCGACGAGCAGTACTTC
CDR3: CASRKGSGGVDEQYF
D: TRBD2
size: .
V: TRBV7-2
J: TRBJ2-7

DNA: TGTGCCAGCAGGCCAGGGGGCGACCGCATCGCTTTCTTT
CDR3: CASRPGGDRIAFF
D: TRBD1
size: .
V: TRBV6-5
J: TRBJ1-1

DNA: TGCGCCAGCAGCCCCAGACAGGCGAGAACTCTCTCTGGGGCCAACGTCCTGACTTTC
CDR3: CASSPRQARTLSGANVLTF
D: .
size: .
V: TRBV4-1
J: TRBJ2-6

DNA: TGTGCCAGTAGACCACAGGACAGGGCATATGGCTACACCTTC
CDR3: CASRPQDRAYGYTF
D: TRBD1
size: .
V: TRBV19
J: TRBJ1-2

DNA: TGTGCCAGCAGCCCAACAGTTGGGGGGTGGAATGAGCAGTTCTTC
CDR3: CASSPTVGGWNEQFF
D: .
size: .
V: TRBV9
J: TRBJ2-1

DNA: TGTGCCAGCAGTTCGCAGTACTTC
CDR3: CASSSQYF
D: .
size: .
V: TRBV27
J: TRBJ2-5

DNA: TGTGCCAGCAGCCAGGAGGGGGTTGGCACTGAAGCTTTCTTT
CDR3: CASSQEGVGTEAFF
D: .
size: .
V: TRBV11-2
J: TRBJ1-1

DNA: TGTGCCAGCAGCTGGGGACAGGGAATCGGGGAGCTGTTTTTT
CDR3: CASSWGQGIGELFF
D: TRBD1
size: .
V: TRBV7-9
J: TRBJ2-2

DNA: TGCGCCAGCAGCCCGGAGCGGGGGGCGGTCGGGGAGCTGTTTTTT
CDR3: CASSPERGAVGELFF
D: TRBD2
size: .
V: TRBV5-1
J: TRBJ2-2

DNA: TGTGCCAGCAGCTTCGACAGCACCTCGGAAGCTTTCTTT
CDR3: CASSFDSTSEAFF
D: .
size: once
V: TRBV7-9
J: TRBJ1-1

DNA: TGTGCCAGCAGTGGCGGGACAGCTAATGAAAAACTGTTTTTT
CDR3: CASSGGTANEKLFF
D: TRBD1
size: .
V: TRBV2
J: TRBJ1-4

DNA: TGTGCCAGCAGAAGAGAAGGGGAGGCTGGGGCCAACGTCCTGACTTTC
CDR3: CASRREGEAGANVLTF
D: .
size: .
V: TRBV5-5
J: TRBJ2-6